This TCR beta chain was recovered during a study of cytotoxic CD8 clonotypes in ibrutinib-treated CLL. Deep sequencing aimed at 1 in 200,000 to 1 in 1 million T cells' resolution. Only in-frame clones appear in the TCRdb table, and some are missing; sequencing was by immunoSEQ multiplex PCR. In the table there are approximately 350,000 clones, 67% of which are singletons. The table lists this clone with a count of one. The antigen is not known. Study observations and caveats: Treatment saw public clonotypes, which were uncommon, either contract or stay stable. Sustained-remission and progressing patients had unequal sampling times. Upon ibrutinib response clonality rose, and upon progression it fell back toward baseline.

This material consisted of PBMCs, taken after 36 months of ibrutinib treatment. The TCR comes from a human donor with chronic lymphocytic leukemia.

The CDR3: CASSSLRSTQYF. The DNA of the CDR3 is TGTGCCAGCAGTAGTCTCCGCAGCACGCAGTACTTC. The V call is TRBV2, the J call TRBJ2-7; D gene uncertain. Per germline, CDR1 SNHLY and CDR2 FYNNEI. V shed 5 bases and J shed 9 bases, with 14 bases lying between them. This CDR3 has 12 amino acids.